These 8 T cell receptor beta chains were all obtained from the same sample, sequenced in a study of persistence of HIV-infected CD4 T cells. Sequencing used immunoSEQ version 4 in survey mode. Data came from immunoSEQ multiplex PCR; TCRdb stores just in-frame clones and leaves some out. The sample lists about 36,000 clones, roughly four fifths seen once, with 0.9% to 1% in the top ten. Their specific antigens are unknown. Cells were stimulated with overlapping HIV-1 Gag 15-mer peptides. CD40L-negative CD69-negative CD45RO-high memory CD4+ T cells were sorted as populations depleted of antigen-responding cells. Sequenced here: cultured CD4+ T cells from PBMCs, sampled from a patient who received antiretroviral therapy. Receptors originate from an adult with HIV. The donor label of this sample is uncertain.

The V gene is TRBV20-1, the J gene TRBJ1-5; weak D call: TRBD1 (5 bases). Between the trimmed V and J ends, which lost 3 bases and 4 bases, there was a span of 10 bases. The germline V gene has CDR1 DFQATT and CDR2 SNEGSKA (reference sequence). The CDR3 loop spans 13 amino acids. This CDR3 is CSASRQGNQPQHF. CDR3 in DNA: TGCAGTGCTAGTCGTCAGGGAAATCAGCCCCAGCATTTT.

The rearrangement uses TRBV7-3 and TRBJ2-2; unclear D gene. Germline CDR1 reads SGHTA; CDR2 reads FQGTGA. This CDR3 has 15 residues. V dropped 1 base and J dropped 7 bases, with 13 bases sitting between them. CDR3 sequence (DNA): TGTGCCAGCAGCTTAAATACAGAACCGAGCGGGGAGCTGTTTTTT. The encoded protein is CASSLNTEPSGELFF.

V usage is TRBV5-1 and J usage is TRBJ2-1, with 8 nucleotides matching TRBD2. The V gene's germline CDR1 is SGHRS and CDR2 YFSETQ. With V trimmed by 4 bases and J by 4 bases, 7 bases remained unmatched. The CDR3 has 15 residues. CDR3: CASSTGGRSYNEQFF. CDR3 sequence (DNA): TGCGCCAGCAGCACGGGGGGGCGGTCGTACAATGAGCAGTTCTTC.

The genes are TRBV2 and TRBJ1-4, with D possibly matching TRBD1 (5 bases). Trimming took off 7 bases at V and 3 bases at J, with 12 bases between the two ends. The germline CDR1 and CDR2 sequences are SNHLY and FYNNEI. The CDR3 is 14 residues long. The CDR3 DNA follows: TGTGCCAGCAATCTTCAGGGTCCTAATGAAAAACTGTTTTTT. Its protein product is CASNLQGPNEKLFF.

The count of this clone is one. The chain joins TRBV30 to TRBJ1-1, with D perhaps matching TRBD1 (6 bases). CDR1 GTSNPN and CDR2 SVGIG come from the germline V gene (reference sequence). V lost 3 bases to trimming and J lost 7 bases, with 15 bases between them. The CDR3 covers 13 residues. CDR3: CAWRRNRANEAFF. CDR3 nucleotides: TGTGCCTGGAGAAGAAACAGGGCAAATGAAGCTTTCTTT.

This sequence joins TRBV5-1 and TRBJ2-5; D remains ambiguous. The CDR3 length is 13 residues. Germline V CDR1 and CDR2: SGHRS, YFSETQ. The germline V and J ends were trimmed by 6 bases and 1 base, with 10 bases remaining between them. CDR3 in amino acids: CASKYGIQETQYF. CDR3 in DNA: TGCGCCAGCAAGTATGGTATCCAAGAGACCCAGTACTTC.

The V and J genes are TRBV19 and TRBJ1-5; 7 nucleotides agree with TRBD1. The CDR3 is 14 amino acids. With V trimmed by 5 bases and J by 8 bases, 9 bases remained unmatched. Germline lookup yields CDR1 LNHDA and CDR2 SQIVND (reference sequence). The CDR3 reads CASSFPGGGKPQHF. CDR3 DNA sequence: TGTGCCAGTAGTTTTCCAGGGGGTGGGAAGCCCCAGCATTTT. Full variable domain (remainder filled in from reference TRBV19 and TRBJ1-5): DGGITQSPKYLFRKEGQNVTLSCEQNLNHDAMYWYRQDPGQGLRLIYYSQIVNDFQKGDIAEGYSVSREKKESFPLTVTSAQKNPTAFYLCASSFPGGGKPQHFGDGTRLSIL.

The chain recombines TRBV7-9 with TRBJ1-2, with TRBD1 matching over 8 bases. This CDR3 comprises 16 residues. V dropped 0 bases and J dropped 3; count of bases not matched to a gene: 6. Germline CDR1 reads SEHNR; CDR2 reads FQNEAQ (reference sequence). CDR3 bases: TGTGCCAGCAGCTTAGCGGACAGGGAGGTTTACTATGGCTACACCTTC. Residues: CASSLADREVYYGYTF. Supplemented by reference TRBV7-9 and TRBJ1-2, the full variable domain reads DTGVSQNPRHKITKRGQNVTFRCDPISEHNRLYWYRQTLGQGPEFLTYFQNEAQLEKSRLLSDRFSAERPKGSFSTLEIQRTEQGDSAMYLCASSLADREVYYGYTFGSGTRLTVV.